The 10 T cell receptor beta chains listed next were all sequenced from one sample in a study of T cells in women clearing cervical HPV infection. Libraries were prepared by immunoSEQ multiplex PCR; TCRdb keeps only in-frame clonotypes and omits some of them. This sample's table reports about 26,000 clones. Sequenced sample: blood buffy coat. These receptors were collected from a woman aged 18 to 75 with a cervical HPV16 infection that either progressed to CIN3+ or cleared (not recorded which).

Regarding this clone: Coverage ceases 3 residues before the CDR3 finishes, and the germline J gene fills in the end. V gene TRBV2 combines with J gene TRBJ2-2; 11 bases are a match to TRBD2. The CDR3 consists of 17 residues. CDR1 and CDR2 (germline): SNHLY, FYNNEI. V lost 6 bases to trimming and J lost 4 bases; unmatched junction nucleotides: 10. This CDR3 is CASSLQLAGVGTGELFF. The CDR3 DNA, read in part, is TGTGCCAGCAGCCTACAACTAGCGGGGGTCGGCACCGGGGAG.

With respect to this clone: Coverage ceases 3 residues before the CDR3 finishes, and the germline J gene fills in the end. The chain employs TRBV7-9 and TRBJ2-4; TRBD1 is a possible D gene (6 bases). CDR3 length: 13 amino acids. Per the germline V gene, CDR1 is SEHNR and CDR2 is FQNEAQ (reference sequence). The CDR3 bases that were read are TGTGCCAGCAGCCCAAGGACAGCCTATGGT. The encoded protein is CASSPRTAYG. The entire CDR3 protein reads CASSPRTAYGQYF. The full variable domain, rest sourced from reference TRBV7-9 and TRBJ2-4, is DTGVSQNPRHKITKRGQNVTFRCDPISEHNRLYWYRQTLGQGPEFLTYFQNEAQLEKSRLLSDRFSAERPKGSFSTLEIQRTEQGDSAMYLCASSPRTAYGQYFGAGTRLSVL.

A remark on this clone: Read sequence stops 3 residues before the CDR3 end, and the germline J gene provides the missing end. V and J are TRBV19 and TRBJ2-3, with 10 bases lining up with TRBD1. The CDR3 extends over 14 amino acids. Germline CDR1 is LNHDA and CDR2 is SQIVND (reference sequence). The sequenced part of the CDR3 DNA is TGTGCCAGTAGCCTGACAGGGGGCAGCCAGCCG. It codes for CASSLTGGSQP. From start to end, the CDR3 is CASSLTGGSQPQYF.

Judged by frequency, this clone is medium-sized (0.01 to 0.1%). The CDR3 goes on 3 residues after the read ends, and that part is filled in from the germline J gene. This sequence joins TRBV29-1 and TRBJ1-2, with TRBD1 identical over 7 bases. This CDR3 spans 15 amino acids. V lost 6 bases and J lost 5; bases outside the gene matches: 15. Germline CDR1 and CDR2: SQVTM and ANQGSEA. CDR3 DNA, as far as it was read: TGCAGCGTCGACAAAACCCCCGGGACAGCATATGGC. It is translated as CSVDKTPGTAYG. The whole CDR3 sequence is CSVDKTPGTAYGYTF.

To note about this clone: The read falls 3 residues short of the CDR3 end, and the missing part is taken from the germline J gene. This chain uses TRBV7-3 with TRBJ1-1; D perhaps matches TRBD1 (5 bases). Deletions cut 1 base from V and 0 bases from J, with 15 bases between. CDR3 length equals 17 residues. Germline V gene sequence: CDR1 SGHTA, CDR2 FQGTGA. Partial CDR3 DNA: TGTGCCAGCAGCTTAAATGGGGGGTTTGGAATGAACACTGAA. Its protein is CASSLNGGFGMNTE. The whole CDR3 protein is CASSLNGGFGMNTEAFF.

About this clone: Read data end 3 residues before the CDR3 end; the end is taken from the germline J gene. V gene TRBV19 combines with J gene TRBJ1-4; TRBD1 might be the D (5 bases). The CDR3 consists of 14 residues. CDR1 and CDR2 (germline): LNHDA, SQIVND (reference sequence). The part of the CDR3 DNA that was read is TGTGCCAGTAGTAAATCGACAGTTAATTCACCA. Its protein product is CASSKSTVNSP. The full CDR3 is CASSKSTVNSPLFF.

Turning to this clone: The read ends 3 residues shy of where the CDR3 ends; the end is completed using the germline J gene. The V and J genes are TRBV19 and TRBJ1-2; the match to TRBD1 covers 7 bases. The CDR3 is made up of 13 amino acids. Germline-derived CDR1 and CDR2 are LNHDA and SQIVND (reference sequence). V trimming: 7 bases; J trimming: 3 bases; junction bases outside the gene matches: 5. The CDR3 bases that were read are TGTGCCAGTAATCGGGACAGATACTATGGC. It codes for CASNRDRYYG. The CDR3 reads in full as CASNRDRYYGYTF.

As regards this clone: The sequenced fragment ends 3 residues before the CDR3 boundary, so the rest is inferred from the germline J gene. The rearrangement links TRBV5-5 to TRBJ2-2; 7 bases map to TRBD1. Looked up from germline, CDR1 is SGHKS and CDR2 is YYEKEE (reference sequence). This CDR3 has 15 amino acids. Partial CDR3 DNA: TGTGCCAGCAGCTTGACAGGGGTTGGGAATTCACCG. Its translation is CASSLTGVGNSP. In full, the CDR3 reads CASSLTGVGNSPLFF.

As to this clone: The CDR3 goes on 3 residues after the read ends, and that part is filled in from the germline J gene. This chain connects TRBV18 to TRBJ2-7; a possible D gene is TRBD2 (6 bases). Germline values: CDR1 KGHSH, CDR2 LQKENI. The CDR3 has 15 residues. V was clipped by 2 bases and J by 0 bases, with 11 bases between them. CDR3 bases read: TGTGCCAGCTCACCAAGGACTATGAGCTCCTACGAG. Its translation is CASSPRTMSSYE. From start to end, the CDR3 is CASSPRTMSSYEQYF.

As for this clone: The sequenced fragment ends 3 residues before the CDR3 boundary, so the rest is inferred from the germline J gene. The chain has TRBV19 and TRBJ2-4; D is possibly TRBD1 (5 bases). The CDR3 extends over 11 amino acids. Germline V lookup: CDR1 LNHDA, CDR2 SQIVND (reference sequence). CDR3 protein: CASSDSYGQYF. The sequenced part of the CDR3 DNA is TGTGCCAGTAGTGACAGCTATGGT.